This T cell receptor beta chain was sequenced for a study of CD8 T cells in ankylosing spondylitis. This CDR3 is 15 amino acids long. The germline V gene has CDR1 LNHNV and CDR2 YYDKDF (reference sequence). Trimming at V came to 1 base and at J to 8 bases, leaving 7 bases not matched to a gene. The study's findings and limits: Made up of eight highly homologous variants, a TCR beta motif appeared characteristic of ankylosing spondylitis blood. Enrichment of disease-linked clones was reportedly significant in matched ankylosing spondylitis synovial fluid.

There are many counts of this clonotype. Its antigen is as yet unknown. Quantitative 5'-RACE with molecular barcodes generated TCR beta libraries. TCRdb used MiXCR to reprocess the 5' RACE reads, holding one entry per CDR3 protein. The table has 150,000 to 200,000 distinct CDR3 sequences, about 20% seen once. The sequence was obtained from a male donor aged 5-29 years with ankylosing spondylitis or in good health (not recorded which). This chain connects TRBV15 to TRBJ1-4; 7 bases fit TRBD1. The sample taken for sequencing was blood, either unsorted or a sorted T cell fraction (not recorded which). For the CDR3, the DNA is TGTGCCACCAGCAGAGCGCTGGGACAGATCGAAAAACTGTTTTTT. This gives the protein CATSRALGQIEKLFF.